This T cell receptor beta chain was sequenced for a study of a mutant IDH1 vaccine in newly diagnosed glioma. About the study: Most patients had received both radiotherapy and temozolomide, the prior options being radiotherapy, temozolomide, or both. Study conclusions and caveats: Any relationship between pseudoprogression and changes in top peripheral T cell clonotypes seemed absent.

A word on this clone: The antigen is undetermined.

Profiling relied on immunoSEQ multiplex PCR, and the TCRdb table lists in-frame clones only, not all of them. This table holds over 25,000 clones, 70% to 90% found once. V was cut by 0 bases and J by 6 bases, with 6 bases left in between. CDR3 length: 12 amino acids. Germline assignment: CDR1 GTSNPN and CDR2 SVGIG (reference sequence). Noted time point: baseline, week 1 (first vaccination visit). Documented treatment: pre-vaccination baseline after standard-of-care therapy. Astrocytomas found in donors were new, WHO grade 3 or 4, IDH1-mutant and ATRX-lost. This clonotype was sampled from a woman aged 40 to 55 with glioma. The chain uses TRBV30 and TRBJ2-1; no reliable D call. The source material was PBMCs, sampled from a glioma patient treated with radiotherapy, temozolomide or both. CDR3 bases: TGTGCCTGGAGTGTACAGCTCAATGAGCAGTTCTTC. This translates into CAWSVQLNEQFF.